This T cell receptor beta chain was identified in a study of T cell changes during pregnancy in multiple sclerosis. Per the germline V gene, CDR1 is SEHNR and CDR2 is FQNEAQ (reference sequence). The CDR3 has 15 amino acids. Trimming removed 3 bases at V and 6 bases at J, with 14 bases between. This clone was seen a single time. Data came from immunoSEQ multiplex PCR; TCRdb stores just in-frame clones and leaves some out. In the table there are about 40,000 clones, 90% to 95% of which are singletons. This chain joins TRBV7-9 and TRBJ1-4; a weak D match, TRBD1 (5 bases). The receptor was isolated from a female donor in good health, enrolled as a control in a pregnancy study. The sample was CD4+ T cells from peripheral blood mononuclear cells, taken in the third trimester of pregnancy. Here the CDR3 DNA reads TGTGCCAGCAGCTTGGGTGACGCGGGGCATGAAAAACTGTTTTTT. The encoded protein is CASSLGDAGHEKLFF.